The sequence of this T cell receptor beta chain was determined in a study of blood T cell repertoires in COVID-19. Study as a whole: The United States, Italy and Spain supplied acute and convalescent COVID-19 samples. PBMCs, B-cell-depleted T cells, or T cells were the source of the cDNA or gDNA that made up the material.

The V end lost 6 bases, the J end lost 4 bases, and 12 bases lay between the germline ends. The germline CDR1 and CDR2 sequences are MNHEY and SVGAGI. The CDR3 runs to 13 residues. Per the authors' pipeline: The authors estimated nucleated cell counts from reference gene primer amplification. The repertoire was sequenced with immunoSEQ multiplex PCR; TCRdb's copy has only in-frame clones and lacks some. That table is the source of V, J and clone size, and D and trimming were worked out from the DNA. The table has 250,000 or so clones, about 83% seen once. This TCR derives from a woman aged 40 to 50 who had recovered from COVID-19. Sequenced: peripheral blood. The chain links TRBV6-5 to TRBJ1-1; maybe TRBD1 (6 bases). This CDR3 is CASREVRGTEAFF. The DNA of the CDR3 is TGTGCCAGCAGGGAGGTCAGGGGCACTGAAGCTTTCTTT.